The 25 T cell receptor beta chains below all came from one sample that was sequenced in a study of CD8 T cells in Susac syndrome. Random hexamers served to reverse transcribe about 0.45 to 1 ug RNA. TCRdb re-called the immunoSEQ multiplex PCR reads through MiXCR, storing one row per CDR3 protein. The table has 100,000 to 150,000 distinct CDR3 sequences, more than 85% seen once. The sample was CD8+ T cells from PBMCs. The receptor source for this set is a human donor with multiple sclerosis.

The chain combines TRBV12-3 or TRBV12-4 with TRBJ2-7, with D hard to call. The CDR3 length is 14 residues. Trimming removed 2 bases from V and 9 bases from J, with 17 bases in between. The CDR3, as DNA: TGTGCCAGCAGTTTAACGTCCACCACGATGTTGCAGTACTTC. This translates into CASSLTSTTMLQYF.

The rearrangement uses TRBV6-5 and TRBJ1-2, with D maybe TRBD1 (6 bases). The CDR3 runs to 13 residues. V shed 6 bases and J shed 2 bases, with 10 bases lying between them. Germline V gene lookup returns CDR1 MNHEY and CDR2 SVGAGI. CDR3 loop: CASSRDNNYGYTF. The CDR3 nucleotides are TGTGCCAGCAGCCGGGACAACAACTATGGCTACACCTTC.

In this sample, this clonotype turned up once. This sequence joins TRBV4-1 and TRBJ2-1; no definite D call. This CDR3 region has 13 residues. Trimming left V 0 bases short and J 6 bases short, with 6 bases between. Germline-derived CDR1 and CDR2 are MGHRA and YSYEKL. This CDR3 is CASSQDPSNEQFF. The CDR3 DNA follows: TGCGCCAGCAGCCAAGACCCGTCCAATGAGCAGTTCTTC.

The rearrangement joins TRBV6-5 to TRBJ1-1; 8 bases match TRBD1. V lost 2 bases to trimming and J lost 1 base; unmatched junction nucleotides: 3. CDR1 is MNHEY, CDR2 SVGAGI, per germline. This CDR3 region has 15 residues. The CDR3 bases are TGTGCCAGCAGTTACAGCGACAGGGGGAACACTGAAGCTTTCTTT. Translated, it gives CASSYSDRGNTEAFF.

CDR3 amino acids: CASTKWPNTGELFF. CDR3 bases: TGTGCCAGCACGAAATGGCCGAACACCGGGGAGCTGTTTTTT. This sequence joins TRBV6-5 and TRBJ2-2; D is ambiguous. The CDR3 loop spans 14 amino acids. The V gene's germline CDR1 is MNHEY and CDR2 SVGAGI. Trimming took 7 bases from V and 0 from J, leaving 9 bases between them.

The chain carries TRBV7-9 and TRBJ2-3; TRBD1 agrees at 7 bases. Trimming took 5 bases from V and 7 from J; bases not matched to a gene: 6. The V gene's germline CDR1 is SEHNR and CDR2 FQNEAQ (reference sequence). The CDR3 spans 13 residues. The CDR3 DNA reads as TGTGCCAGCAGCCCCGGGACAGCCTATACGCAGTATTTT. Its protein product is CASSPGTAYTQYF. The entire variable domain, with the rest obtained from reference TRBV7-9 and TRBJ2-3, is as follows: DTGVSQNPRHKITKRGQNVTFRCDPISEHNRLYWYRQTLGQGPEFLTYFQNEAQLEKSRLLSDRFSAERPKGSFSTLEIQRTEQGDSAMYLCASSPGTAYTQYFGPGTRLTVL.

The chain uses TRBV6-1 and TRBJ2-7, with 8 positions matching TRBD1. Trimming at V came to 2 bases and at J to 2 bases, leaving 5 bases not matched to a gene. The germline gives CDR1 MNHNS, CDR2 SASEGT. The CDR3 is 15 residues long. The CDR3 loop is CASSELGTGPYEQYF. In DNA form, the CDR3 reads TGTGCCAGCAGTGAATTAGGGACAGGTCCCTACGAGCAGTACTTC.

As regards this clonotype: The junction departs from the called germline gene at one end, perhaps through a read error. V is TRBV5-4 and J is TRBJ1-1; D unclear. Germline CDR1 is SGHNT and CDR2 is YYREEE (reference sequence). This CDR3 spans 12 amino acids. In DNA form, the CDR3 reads TGTGCCAGCAGTTACACAGACACGGAAGCTTTCTTT. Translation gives CASSYTDTEAFF.

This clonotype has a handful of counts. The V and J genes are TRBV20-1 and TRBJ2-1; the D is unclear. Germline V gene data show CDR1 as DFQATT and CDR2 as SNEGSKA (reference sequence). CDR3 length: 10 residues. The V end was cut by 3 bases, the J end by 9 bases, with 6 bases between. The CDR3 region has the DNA TGCAGTGCTAGGATCCTTGAGCAGTTCTTC. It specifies CSARILEQFF.

This CDR3 is CASSLAGRAGDEQYV. The CDR3, as DNA: TGCGCCAGCAGCTTGGCCGGGAGGGCCGGGGACGAGCAGTACGTC. The chain has TRBV5-1 and TRBJ2-7; 8 bases agree with TRBD2. The CDR3 has 15 residues. Trimming took 0 bases from V and 5 from J; bases not matched to a gene: 7. Germline CDR1 and CDR2: SGHRS and YFSETQ.

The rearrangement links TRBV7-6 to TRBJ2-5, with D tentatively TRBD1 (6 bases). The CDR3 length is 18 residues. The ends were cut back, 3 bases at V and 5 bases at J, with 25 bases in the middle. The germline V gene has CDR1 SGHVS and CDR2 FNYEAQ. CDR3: CASSFHRAVGGMGETQYF. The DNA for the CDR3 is TGTGCCAGCAGCTTCCACAGGGCGGTTGGGGGCATGGGGGAGACCCAGTACTTC.

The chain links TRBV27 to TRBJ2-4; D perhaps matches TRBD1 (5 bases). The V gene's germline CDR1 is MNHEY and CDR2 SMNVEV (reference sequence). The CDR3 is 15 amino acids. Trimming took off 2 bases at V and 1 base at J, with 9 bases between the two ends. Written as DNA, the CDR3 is TGTGCCAGCAGTTTAAAGGGGCTGGCCAAAAACATTCAGTACTTC. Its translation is CASSLKGLAKNIQYF.

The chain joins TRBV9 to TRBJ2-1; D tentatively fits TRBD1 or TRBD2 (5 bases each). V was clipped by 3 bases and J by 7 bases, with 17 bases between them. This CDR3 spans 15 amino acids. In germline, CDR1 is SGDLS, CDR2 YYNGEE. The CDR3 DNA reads TGTGCCAGCAGCGGGGGCAGGGATGGGAGAAATGAGCAGTTCTTC. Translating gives CASSGGRDGRNEQFF.

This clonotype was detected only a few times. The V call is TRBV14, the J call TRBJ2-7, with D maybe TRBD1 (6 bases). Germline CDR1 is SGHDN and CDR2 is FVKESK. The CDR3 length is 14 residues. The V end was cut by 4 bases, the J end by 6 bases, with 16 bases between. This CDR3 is CASSPGTTTSEQYF. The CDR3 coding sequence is TGTGCCAGCAGCCCCGGGACAACCACCTCCGAGCAGTACTTC.

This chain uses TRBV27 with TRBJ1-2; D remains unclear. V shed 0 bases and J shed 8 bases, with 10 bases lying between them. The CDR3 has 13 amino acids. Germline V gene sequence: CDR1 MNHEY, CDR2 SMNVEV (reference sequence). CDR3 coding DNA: TGTGCCAGCAGTTTATCTGGGGATGGCGGCTACACCTTC. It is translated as CASSLSGDGGYTF.

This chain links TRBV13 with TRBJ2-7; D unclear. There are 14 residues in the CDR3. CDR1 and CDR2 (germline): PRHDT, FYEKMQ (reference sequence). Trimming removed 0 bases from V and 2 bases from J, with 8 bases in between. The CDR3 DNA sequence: TGTGCCAGCAGCTTAGGCATTGGGACCTACGAGCAGTACGTC. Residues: CASSLGIGTYEQYV.

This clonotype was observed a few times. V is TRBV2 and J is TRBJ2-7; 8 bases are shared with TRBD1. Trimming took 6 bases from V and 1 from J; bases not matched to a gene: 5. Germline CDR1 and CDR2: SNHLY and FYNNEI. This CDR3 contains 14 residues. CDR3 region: CASRGTGPSYEQYF. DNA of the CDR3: TGTGCCAGCAGGGGGACAGGTCCGTCCTACGAGCAGTACTTC.

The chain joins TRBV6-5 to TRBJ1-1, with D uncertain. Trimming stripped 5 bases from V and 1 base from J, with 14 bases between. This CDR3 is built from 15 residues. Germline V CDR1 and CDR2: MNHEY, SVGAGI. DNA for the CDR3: TGTGCCAGCAGTCCTAACAGAATAGGGAACACTGAAGCTTTCTTT. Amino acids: CASSPNRIGNTEAFF.

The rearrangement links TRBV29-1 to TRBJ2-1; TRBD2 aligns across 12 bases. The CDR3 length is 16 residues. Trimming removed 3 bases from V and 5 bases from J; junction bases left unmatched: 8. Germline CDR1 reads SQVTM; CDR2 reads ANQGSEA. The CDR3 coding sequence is TGCAGCGTTGAGACGGCACTAGCGGGGGGAAACAATGAGCAGTTCTTC. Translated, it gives CSVETALAGGNNEQFF.

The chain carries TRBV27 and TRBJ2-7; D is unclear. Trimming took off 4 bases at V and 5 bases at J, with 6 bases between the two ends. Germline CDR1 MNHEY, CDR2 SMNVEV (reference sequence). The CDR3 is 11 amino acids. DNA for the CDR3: TGTGCCAGCAGTTCGCGTAACGAGCAGTACGTC. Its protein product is CASSSRNEQYV.

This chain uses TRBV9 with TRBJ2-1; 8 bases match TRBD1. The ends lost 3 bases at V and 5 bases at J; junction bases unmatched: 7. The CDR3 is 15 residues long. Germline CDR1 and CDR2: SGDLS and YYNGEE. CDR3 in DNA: TGTGCCAGCAGCGGAGGACAGGGCGGCCACAATGAGCAGTTCTTC. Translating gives CASSGGQGGHNEQFF.

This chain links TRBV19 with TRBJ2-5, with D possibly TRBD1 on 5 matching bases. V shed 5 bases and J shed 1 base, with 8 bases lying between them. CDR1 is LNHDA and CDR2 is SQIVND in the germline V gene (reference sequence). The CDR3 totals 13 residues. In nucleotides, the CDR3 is TGTGCCAGTAGTTGGGGCTCCCAAGAGACCCAGTACTTC. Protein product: CASSWGSQETQYF.

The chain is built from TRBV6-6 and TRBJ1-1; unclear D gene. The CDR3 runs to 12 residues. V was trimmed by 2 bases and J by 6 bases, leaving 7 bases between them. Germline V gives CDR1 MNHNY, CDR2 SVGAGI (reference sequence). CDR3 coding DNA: TGTGCCAGCAGTTACCCGACACCTGAAGCTTTCTTT. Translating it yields CASSYPTPEAFF.

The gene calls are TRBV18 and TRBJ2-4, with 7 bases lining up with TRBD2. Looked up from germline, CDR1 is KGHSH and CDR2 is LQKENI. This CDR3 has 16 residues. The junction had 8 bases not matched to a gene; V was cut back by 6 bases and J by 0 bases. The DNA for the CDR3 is TGTGCCAGCTCCCTAGCGGTAGCGGGAGCCAAAAACATTCAGTACTTC. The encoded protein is CASSLAVAGAKNIQYF.

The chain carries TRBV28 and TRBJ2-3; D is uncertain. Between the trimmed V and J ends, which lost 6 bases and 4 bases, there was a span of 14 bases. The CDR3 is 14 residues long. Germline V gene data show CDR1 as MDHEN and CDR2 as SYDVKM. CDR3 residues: CASSGGKDADTQYF. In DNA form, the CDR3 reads TGTGCCAGCAGCGGTGGCAAGGACGCAGATACGCAGTATTTT.